The sequence of this T cell receptor beta chain was determined in a study of blood T cell repertoires in COVID-19. Study context: Samples of COVID-19 (acute and convalescent) were obtained from the United States, Italy and Spain. Sample material is recorded as cDNA or gDNA derived from T cells, B-cell-depleted T cells, or PBMCs.

Trimming stripped 0 bases from V and 6 bases from J, with 11 bases between. CDR3 length: 14 residues. The germline V gene has CDR1 SGHDN and CDR2 FVKESK. Original processing methods: Nucleated cell number was recorded as an estimate derived from reference gene primer amplification. Repertoires were generated with immunoSEQ multiplex PCR, while TCRdb's copy carries only in-frame clones and drops some. Clone size and V and J calls were adopted from that table, with D and trimming inferred from the DNA. The table has fewer than 250,000 clones, around four fifths seen once. The receptor was isolated from a woman between 45 and 60 years old with acute or convalescent COVID-19. J is TRBJ1-2 and V is TRBV14, with D possibly being TRBD1 (5 bases). Input material: peripheral blood. CDR3 sequence reads: CASSQDQGWDGYTF. DNA of the CDR3: TGTGCCAGCAGCCAAGATCAGGGTTGGGATGGCTACACCTTC.